What follows describes a single T cell receptor beta chain. Antigen: not known. One end of the junction varies from germline; a read error may be responsible. This sample is part of a study of regulatory T cells in long-lasting Graves disease. Study conclusions and caveats: Persistent patients shared more public clonotypes (roughly 2,800) than new patients (approximately 1,000).

CDR3-region Arm-PCR and iRepertoire HTBI primers produced the TCR beta libraries. TCRdb ran MiXCR on the multiplex PCR reads and lists one entry per CDR3 protein. The sample holds hundreds of thousands of distinct CDR3 sequences; around 15% are singletons and the top ten take 15% to 20%. Noted time point: newly diagnosed GD, antithyroid drugs for less than 3 months. There was RNA extracted from PBMCs, and the TCR library was made from it. This same sample was also taken into another study, of T cells in Graves' hyperthyroidism and ophthalmopathy.

The TCR was taken from a woman aged 25-40 years with Graves disease. The sample was peripheral blood mononuclear cells (PBMCs), taken at new diagnosis, from a patient treated with antithyroid drugs.

The DNA of the CDR3 is TGTGCCAGCAGTCAGCAGGGAGTGCTTAGCAATCAGCTCCAGCATTTT. Its protein product is CASSQQGVLSNQLQHF. This chain joins TRBV27 and TRBJ1-5; D may be TRBD1 (5 bases). Germline CDR1 and CDR2: MNHEY and SMNVEV (reference sequence). The CDR3 loop spans 16 amino acids.